A single sample is the source of the 20 T cell receptor beta chains below, sequenced in a study of blood T cell repertoires in COVID-19. Produced via immunoSEQ multiplex PCR; TCRdb's table is partial and in-frame only. The sample has just under 55,000 clones; roughly four fifths are singletons. Sequenced material: peripheral blood. The receptors come from a woman aged 55-69 years with acute or convalescent COVID-19.

The chain combines TRBV5-6 with TRBJ2-5, with D maybe TRBD1 (7 bases). The CDR3 sequence is 15 residues long. The V end lost 4 bases, the J end lost 5 bases, and 18 bases lay between the germline ends. Germline CDR1 and CDR2: SGHDT and YYEEEE. DNA for the CDR3: TGTGCCAGCAGCCTCAGGAGGGGGACAGCGGAGACCCAGTACTTC. The encoded protein is CASSLRRGTAETQYF.

The chain recombines TRBV7-2 with TRBJ2-3; 13 bases agree with TRBD2. With 7 bases clipped from V and 6 bases from J, the junction kept 4 bases outside the gene matches. This CDR3 comprises 14 residues. Germline V gives CDR1 SGHTA, CDR2 FQGNSA. CDR3 region: CASTLAGGPDTQYF. The DNA for the CDR3 is TGTGCCAGCACACTAGCGGGGGGGCCGGATACGCAGTATTTT.

The rearrangement joins TRBV12-3 or TRBV12-4 to TRBJ2-3; a weak D match, TRBD2 (6 bases). This CDR3 comprises 13 residues. Trimming removed 8 bases at V and 6 bases at J, with 15 bases between. The chain's CDR3 is CASQLRETDTQYF. The CDR3 DNA reads TGTGCCAGCCAACTACGGGAGACCGATACGCAGTATTTT.

This chain connects TRBV14 to TRBJ2-7; 12 bases agree with TRBD2. From germline, CDR1 is SGHDN and CDR2 FVKESK. The V and J ends lost 1 base and 3 bases, in that order; junction bases with no gene match: 4. The CDR3 runs 16 residues. CDR3 amino acids: CASSQASGRAGYEQYF. The CDR3 coding sequence is TGTGCCAGCAGCCAAGCTAGCGGGAGGGCCGGCTACGAGCAGTACTTC. The full variable domain, rest sourced from reference TRBV14 and TRBJ2-7, is EAGVTQFPSHSVIEKGQTVTLRCDPISGHDNLYWYRRVMGKEIKFLLHFVKESKQDESGMPNNRFLAERTGGTYSTLKVQPAELEDSGVYFCASSQASGRAGYEQYFGPGTRLTVT.

V and J are TRBV28 and TRBJ2-5; D is possibly TRBD2 (7 bases). In germline, CDR1 is MDHEN, CDR2 SYDVKM. Trimming took 10 bases from V and 7 from J, leaving 19 bases between them. The CDR3 spans 13 residues. CDR3 sequence: CATLGGALWTQYF. The DNA of the CDR3 is TGTGCCACCCTGGGGGGGGCCCTTTGGACCCAGTACTTC.

The genes are TRBV4-1 and TRBJ1-2, with 7 nucleotides matching TRBD1. Germline V gives CDR1 MGHRA, CDR2 YSYEKL. The CDR3 is made up of 14 amino acids. V trimming: 7 bases; J trimming: 2 bases; junction bases outside the gene matches: 7. The CDR3 nucleotides are TGCGCCAGCACCCCAAGACAGGGAAACTATGGCTACACCTTC. As protein: CASTPRQGNYGYTF.

The V gene is TRBV12-2, the J gene TRBJ1-4. TRBV12-2 is deemed a pseudogene. This CDR3 spans 16 amino acids. The CDR3 protein is CASRLDGSARGEKLFF. CDR3 DNA sequence: TGTGCAAGTCGCTTAGACGGTTCGGCTCGGGGTGAAAAACTGTTTTTT.

This chain uses TRBV7-8 with TRBJ1-1, with D unresolved. The ends were cut back, 2 bases at V and 4 bases at J, with 8 bases in the middle. Germline V gene data show CDR1 as SGHVS and CDR2 as FQNEAQ. The CDR3 runs 13 residues. CDR3 amino acids: CASSLMQSTEAFF. The CDR3, as DNA: TGTGCCAGCAGCTTAATGCAGTCCACTGAAGCTTTCTTT.

The rearrangement uses TRBV9 and TRBJ2-7, with no clear D. Germline CDR1 is SGDLS and CDR2 is YYNGEE. V dropped 2 bases and J dropped 5 bases, with 17 bases sitting between them. The CDR3 runs to 15 residues. The CDR3 region is CASSVAVAQINEQYF. The CDR3 DNA reads as TGTGCCAGCAGCGTCGCGGTGGCGCAGATCAACGAGCAGTACTTC.

The chain links TRBV14 to TRBJ1-1; D may be TRBD1 (5 bases). Germline CDR1 SGHDN, CDR2 FVKESK. The CDR3 runs to 17 residues. Trimming pared 2 bases from V and 3 bases from J, leaving 19 bases between. The CDR3 spells CASSQPSIRGGDTEAFF. DNA of the CDR3: TGTGCCAGCAGCCAACCTTCAATACGGGGCGGGGACACTGAAGCTTTCTTT.

This rearrangement joins TRBV28 to TRBJ2-7, with a possible D match to TRBD2 (5 bases). The germline CDR1 and CDR2 sequences are MDHEN and SYDVKM. V was cut by 2 bases and J by 6 bases, with 8 bases left in between. The CDR3 has 12 residues. DNA of the CDR3: TGTGCCAGCAGTTTACTAGCAAGCGAGCAGTACTTC. Translation gives CASSLLASEQYF.

The rearrangement links TRBV29-1 to TRBJ2-5, with 7 bases that match TRBD1. Trimming removed 8 bases from V and 4 bases from J; junction bases left unmatched: 19. This CDR3 comprises 16 residues. CDR1 is SQVTM and CDR2 is ANQGSEA in the germline V gene. The CDR3, as DNA: TGCAGCTCCTTGGTGAGGGCAAAAGGGGGCGGAGAGACCCAGTACTTC. This translates into CSSLVRAKGGGETQYF.

The chain couples TRBV27 to TRBJ2-2; 9 bases fit TRBD1. Germline V gene data show CDR1 as MNHEY and CDR2 as SMNVEV (reference sequence). The CDR3 spans 16 residues. Trimming took 6 bases from V and 4 from J; bases not matched to a gene: 9. The CDR3 spells CASRKQGQGATGELFF. For the CDR3, the DNA is TGTGCCAGCAGAAAACAGGGACAGGGCGCCACCGGGGAGCTGTTTTTT.

The V and J genes are TRBV2 and TRBJ1-5; 7 nucleotides align to TRBD1. CDR3 length equals 15 residues. Trimming cost V 6 bases and J 3 bases; bases outside gene matches: 8. Germline V CDR1 and CDR2: SNHLY, FYNNEI. The CDR3 here is CASSVQGTANQPQHF. CDR3 nucleotide sequence: TGTGCCAGCAGCGTACAAGGGACAGCCAATCAGCCCCAGCATTTT.

The genes are TRBV4-2 and TRBJ1-5, with a weak D call TRBD1 (5 bases). V was pared by 0 bases and J by 0 bases, with 15 bases between. The CDR3 sequence is 18 residues long. Germline assignment: CDR1 LGHNA and CDR2 YNFKEQ. CDR3 region: CASSQDGGAYYSNQPQHF. Here the CDR3 DNA reads TGTGCCAGCAGCCAAGATGGAGGGGCATACTATAGCAATCAGCCCCAGCATTTT.

Here the CDR3 reads CASSSGQGAGEQYF. The CDR3 DNA is TGCGCCAGCAGTTCAGGACAGGGGGCGGGCGAGCAGTACTTC. The chain has TRBV5-1 and TRBJ2-7; TRBD1 matches at 11 bases. The CDR3 is made up of 14 amino acids. Looked up from germline, CDR1 is SGHRS and CDR2 is YFSETQ. With V trimmed by 5 bases and J by 6 bases, 7 bases remained unmatched.

This clone was observed a handful of times. V gene TRBV5-1 combines with J gene TRBJ2-2; D may be TRBD2 (5 bases). Trimming pared 0 bases from V and 5 bases from J, leaving 11 bases between. The CDR3 is 15 residues long. CDR1 is SGHRS, CDR2 YFSETQ, per germline. Written as DNA, the CDR3 is TGCGCCAGCAGCTTGGGACGGGGATATACCGGGGAGCTGTTTTTT. Its translation: CASSLGRGYTGELFF.

This chain connects TRBV12-5 to TRBJ1-2; 7 nucleotides align to TRBD1. The CDR3 length is 17 residues. V lost 2 bases and J lost 3; bases outside the gene matches: 12. Germline loops: CDR1 LGHNT, CDR2 FRNRAP. The CDR3 loop is CASGLLRTGTADYGYTF. DNA of the CDR3: TGTGCTAGTGGTTTGTTACGCACCGGGACAGCGGACTATGGCTACACCTTC. Looking up the rest from reference TRBV12-5 and TRBJ1-2 gives the full variable domain: DARVTQTPRHKVTEMGQEVTMRCQPILGHNTVFWYRQTMMQGLELLAYFRNRAPLDDSGMPKDRFSAEMPDATLATLKIQPSEPRDSAVYFCASGLLRTGTADYGYTFGSGTRLTVV.

This rearrangement joins TRBV7-9 to TRBJ2-3; D might be TRBD2 (6 bases). Germline-derived CDR1 and CDR2 are SEHNR and FQNEAQ (reference sequence). The ends were cut back, 5 bases at V and 0 bases at J, with 12 bases in the middle. CDR3 length: 15 amino acids. The CDR3 region has the DNA TGTGCCAGCAGCGTGGGCGGGACTAGCACAGATACGCAGTATTTT. This sequence encodes CASSVGGTSTDTQYF.

The rearrangement joins TRBV9 to TRBJ1-2; the D gene is possibly TRBD1 (5 bases). The CDR3 runs to 13 residues. Between the trimmed V and J ends, which lost 0 bases and 2 bases, there was a span of 5 bases. Per germline, CDR1 SGDLS and CDR2 YYNGEE. The CDR3 sequence: CASSVDRNYGYTF. For the CDR3, the DNA is TGTGCCAGCAGCGTAGACAGGAACTATGGCTACACCTTC.